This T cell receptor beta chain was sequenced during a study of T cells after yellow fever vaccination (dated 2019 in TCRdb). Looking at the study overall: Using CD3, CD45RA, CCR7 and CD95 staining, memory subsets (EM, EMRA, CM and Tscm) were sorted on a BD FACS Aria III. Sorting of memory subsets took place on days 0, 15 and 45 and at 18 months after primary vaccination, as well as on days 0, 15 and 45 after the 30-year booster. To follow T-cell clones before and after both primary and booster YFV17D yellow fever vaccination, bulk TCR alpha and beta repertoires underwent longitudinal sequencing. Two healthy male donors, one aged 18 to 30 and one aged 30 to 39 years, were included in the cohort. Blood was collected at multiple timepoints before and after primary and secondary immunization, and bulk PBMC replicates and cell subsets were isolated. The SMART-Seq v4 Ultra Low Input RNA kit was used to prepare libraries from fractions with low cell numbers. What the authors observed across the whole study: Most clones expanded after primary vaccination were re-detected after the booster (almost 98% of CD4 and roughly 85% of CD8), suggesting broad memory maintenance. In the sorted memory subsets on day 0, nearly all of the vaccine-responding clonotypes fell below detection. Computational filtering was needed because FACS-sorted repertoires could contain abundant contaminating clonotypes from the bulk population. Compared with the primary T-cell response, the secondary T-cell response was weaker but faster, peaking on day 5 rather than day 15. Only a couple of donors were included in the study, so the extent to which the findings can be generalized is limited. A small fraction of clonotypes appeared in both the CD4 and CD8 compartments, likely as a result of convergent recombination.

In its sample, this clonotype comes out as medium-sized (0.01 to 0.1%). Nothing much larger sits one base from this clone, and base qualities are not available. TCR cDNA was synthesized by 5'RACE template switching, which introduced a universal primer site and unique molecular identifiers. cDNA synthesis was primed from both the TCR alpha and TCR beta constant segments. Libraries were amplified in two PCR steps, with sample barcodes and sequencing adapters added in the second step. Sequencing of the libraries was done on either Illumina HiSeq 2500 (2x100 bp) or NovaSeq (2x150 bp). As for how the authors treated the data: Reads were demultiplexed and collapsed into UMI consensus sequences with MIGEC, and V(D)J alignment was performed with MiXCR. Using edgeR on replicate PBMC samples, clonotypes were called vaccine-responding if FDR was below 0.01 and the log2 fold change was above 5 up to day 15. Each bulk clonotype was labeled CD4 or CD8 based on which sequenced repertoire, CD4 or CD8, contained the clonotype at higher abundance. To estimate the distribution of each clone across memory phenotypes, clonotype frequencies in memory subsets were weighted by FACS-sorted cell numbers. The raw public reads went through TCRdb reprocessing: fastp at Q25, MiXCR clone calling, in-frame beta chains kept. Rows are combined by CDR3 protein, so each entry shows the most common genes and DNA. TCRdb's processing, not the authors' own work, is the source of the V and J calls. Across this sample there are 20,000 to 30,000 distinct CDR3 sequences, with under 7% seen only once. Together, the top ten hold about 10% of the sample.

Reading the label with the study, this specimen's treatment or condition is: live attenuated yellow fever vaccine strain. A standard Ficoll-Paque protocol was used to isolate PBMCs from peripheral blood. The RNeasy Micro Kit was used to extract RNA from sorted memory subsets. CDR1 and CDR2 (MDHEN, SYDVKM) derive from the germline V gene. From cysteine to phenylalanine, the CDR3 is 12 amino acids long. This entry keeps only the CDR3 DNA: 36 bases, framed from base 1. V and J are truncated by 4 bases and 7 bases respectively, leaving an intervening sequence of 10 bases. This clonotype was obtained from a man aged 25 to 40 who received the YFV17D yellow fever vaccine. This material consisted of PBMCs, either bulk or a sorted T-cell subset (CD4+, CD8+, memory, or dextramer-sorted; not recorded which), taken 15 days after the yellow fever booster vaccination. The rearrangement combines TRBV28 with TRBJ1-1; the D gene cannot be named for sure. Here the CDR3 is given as CASSSWAFEAFF. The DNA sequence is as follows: TGTGCCAGCAGTTCTTGGGCCTTTGAAGCTTTCTTT.